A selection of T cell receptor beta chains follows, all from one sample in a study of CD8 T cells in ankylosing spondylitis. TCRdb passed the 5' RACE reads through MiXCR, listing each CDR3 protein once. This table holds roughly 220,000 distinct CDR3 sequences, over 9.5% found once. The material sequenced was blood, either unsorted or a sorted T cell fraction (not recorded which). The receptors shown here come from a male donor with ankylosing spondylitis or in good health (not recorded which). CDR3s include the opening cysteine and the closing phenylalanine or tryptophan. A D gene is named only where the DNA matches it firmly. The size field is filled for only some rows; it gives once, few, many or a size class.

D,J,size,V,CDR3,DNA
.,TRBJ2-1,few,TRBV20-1,CSARVLVATGPNEQFF,TGCAGTGCTAGAGTACTTGTGGCGACGGGCCCTAATGAGCAGTTCTTC
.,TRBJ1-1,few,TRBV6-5,CASSYSEQKNTEAFF,TGTGCCAGCAGTTACTCGGAACAAAAGAACACTGAAGCTTTCTTT
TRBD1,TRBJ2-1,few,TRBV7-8,CASSLGRLPGQAYNEQFF,TGTGCCAGCAGCTTAGGCCGCCTCCCGGGACAGGCGTACAATGAGCAGTTCTTC
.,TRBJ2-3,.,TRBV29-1,CSVQPGLRTDTQYF,TGCAGCGTCCAACCGGGACTCCGCACAGATACGCAGTATTTT
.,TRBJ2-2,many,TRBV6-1,CASSPRAVYVAGELFF,TGTGCCAGCAGTCCCAGGGCCGTCTATGTGGCCGGGGAGCTGTTTTTT
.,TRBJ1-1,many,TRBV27,CATTPLGGTEAFF,TGTGCCACCACCCCCCTGGGGGGCACTGAAGCTTTCTTT
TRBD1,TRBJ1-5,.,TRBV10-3,CAISDGGRQGDQPQHF,TGTGCCATCAGTGATGGAGGGCGACAGGGGGATCAGCCCCAGCATTTT
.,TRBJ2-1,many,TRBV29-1,CSVEPATFSYNEQFF,TGCAGCGTTGAACCGGCGACTTTTTCCTACAATGAGCAGTTCTTC
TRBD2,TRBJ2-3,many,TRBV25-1,CASGSGGLMTDTQYF,TGTGCCAGCGGGTCGGGGGGGTTGATGACAGATACGCAGTATTTT
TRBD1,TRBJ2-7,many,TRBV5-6,CASSYLDRASEQYF,TGTGCCAGCAGCTACCTAGACAGGGCCTCCGAGCAGTACTTC
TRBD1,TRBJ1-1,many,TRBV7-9,CASSLGQGLTEAFF,TGTGCCAGCAGCTTAGGACAGGGTCTCACTGAAGCTTTCTTT
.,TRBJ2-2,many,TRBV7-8,CASSSYRAASDGELFF,TGTGCCAGCAGCTCTTACAGGGCAGCTAGTGACGGGGAGCTGTTTTTT